The 2 T cell receptor beta chains below come from one sample, sequenced in a study of early T cells in non-severe SARS-CoV-2 infection. TCRdb reprocessed the 5' RACE reads with MiXCR, giving one entry per CDR3 protein. The profile shows some 73,000 distinct CDR3 sequences, about an eighth of them singletons. The sample consisted of whole blood. The source is an adult who was a healthcare worker with PCR-confirmed SARS-CoV-2 infection or an uninfected control (not recorded which).

This clonotype has at least ten counts. The CDR3 region is CASTPTGITDTQYF. DNA for the CDR3: TGTGCCAGCACCCCTACGGGGATCACAGATACGCAGTATTTT. This chain joins TRBV7-2 and TRBJ2-3; D may be TRBD2 (5 bases). V lost 7 bases and J lost 2, with 13 bases in between. The CDR3 has 14 amino acids. CDR1 is SGHTA, CDR2 FQGNSA, per germline.

This clonotype was seen only a few times. Written as DNA, the CDR3 is TGTGCCATCAGGGCGGACAGTCTAGAGATCAATGAGCAGTTCTTC. It specifies CAIRADSLEINEQFF. The chain employs TRBV10-3 and TRBJ2-1, with D possibly TRBD1 on 6 matching bases. This CDR3 has 15 residues. The V gene lost 6 bases and the J gene lost 6 bases, with 18 bases spanning the gap. CDR1 ENHRY and CDR2 SYGVKD come from the germline V gene.